The clone carrying this T cell receptor (beta chain) was seen a few times. The antigen is undetermined. The assay was immunoSEQ multiplex PCR, and TCRdb's table has in-frame clones only and misses some. The data show 96,000 or so clones, roughly nine tenths seen once. This specimen belongs to a study of T cell responses to AZD1222 COVID-19 vaccine. Whole-study context: Samples with a second dose at about 4 or about 12 weeks were pooled together.

From germline, CDR1 is MNHEY and CDR2 SMNVEV (reference sequence). V lost 5 bases, J lost 3 bases, and 20 bases lay in between. The CDR3 contains 16 residues. General study points: Reportedly, nearly half of unique spike TCRs recognized epitopes outside B.1.351/B.1.1.7 mutations. Once two AZD1222 doses were given, Spike-specific TCR breadth and depth went up. The donor group comprised mostly white British people and more females; the analysis possibly underestimated clonal diversity.

The sequence came from an adult in good health. The V gene is TRBV27, the J gene TRBJ2-7; D might be TRBD2 (6 bases). The sample was peripheral blood, taken on day 0 of AZD1222 vaccination. In DNA form, the CDR3 reads TGTGCCAGCAGTGGATCTCGGGACTGGCGGGGCTACGAGCAGTACTTC. Amino acids: CASSGSRDWRGYEQYF.